The 13 T cell receptor beta chains below come from one sample, sequenced in a study of T-cell reconstitution after alpha-beta-depleted transplantation in children. The TCRbeta library was prepared with unique molecular identifiers. A single record per CDR3 protein comes from TCRdb applying MiXCR to the PCR reads. The data show more than 85,000 distinct CDR3 sequences, with about a tenth seen just once and approximately 8% held by the top ten. This material consisted of PBMCs from the stem cell graft donor, taken from the stem cell graft. These receptor sequences come from a human donor who donated a stem cell graft to a child with acute lymphoblastic leukemia.

The gene calls are TRBV19 and TRBJ1-4; D gene unclear. The CDR3 is 13 amino acids. The V end lost 3 bases, the J end lost 6 bases, and 8 bases lay between the germline ends. CDR1 and CDR2 from the germline V gene are LNHDA and SQIVND (reference sequence). Here the CDR3 reads CASSIRIHEKLFF. CDR3 in DNA: TGTGCCAGTAGTATCCGGATCCATGAAAAACTGTTTTTT.

This clonotype appeared many times. The J gene is TRBJ1-1, the V gene TRBV5-1; 7 bases fit TRBD1. Looked up from germline, CDR1 is SGHRS and CDR2 is YFSETQ. V was clipped by 5 bases and J by 4 bases; unmatched bases: 11. The CDR3 totals 15 residues. The CDR3 loop reads CASRPERGRGTEAFF. The CDR3 coding sequence is TGCGCCAGCAGACCTGAAAGGGGGCGCGGCACTGAAGCTTTCTTT. The full variable domain, completed using reference TRBV5-1 and TRBJ1-1, is KAGVTQTPRYLIKTRGQQVTLSCSPISGHRSVSWYQQTPGQGLQFLFEYFSETQRNKGNFPGRFSGRQFSNSRSEMNVSTLELGDSALYLCASRPERGRGTEAFFGQGTRLTVV.

This clonotype was seen repeatedly, ten times or more. The genes are TRBV12-3 or TRBV12-4 and TRBJ1-5, with 10 bases aligning to TRBD1. The CDR3 contains 15 residues. The V and J ends lost 6 bases and 2 bases, in that order; junction bases with no gene match: 4. The CDR3 here is CASRRDRGGNQPQHF. DNA of the CDR3: TGTGCCAGCAGACGGGACAGGGGAGGCAATCAGCCCCAGCATTTT.

This clonotype has a count of ten or more. The chain carries TRBV29-1 and TRBJ1-2; 7 positions agree with TRBD1. V lost 2 bases and J lost 1; bases outside the gene matches: 4. Germline V gene sequence: CDR1 SQVTM, CDR2 ANQGSEA. The CDR3 has 14 amino acids. The CDR3: CSVENQGDNYGYTF. The CDR3 nucleotides are TGCAGCGTTGAAAATCAGGGGGATAACTATGGCTACACCTTC.

The table lists this clonotype with many counts. The chain has TRBV12-3 or TRBV12-4 and TRBJ2-1; 11 nucleotides agree with TRBD1. The CDR3 length is 15 residues. The ends lost 7 bases at V and 5 bases at J; junction bases unmatched: 7. The CDR3 here is CASINRDRGNNEQFF. CDR3 bases: TGTGCCAGCATAAACCGGGACAGGGGGAACAATGAGCAGTTCTTC.

This clonotype was picked up many times. V gene TRBV6-2 or TRBV6-3 combines with J gene TRBJ2-5; 13 bases fit TRBD2. The length of the CDR3 is 15 residues. V dropped 4 bases and J dropped 1; count of bases not matched to a gene: 0. CDR1 is MNHEY and CDR2 is SVGEGT in the germline V gene. In DNA form, the CDR3 reads TGTGCCAGCAGTTGGACTAGCGGGAGCCAAGAGACCCAGTACTTC. Amino acids: CASSWTSGSQETQYF.

This clonotype showed up many times. V usage is TRBV18 and J usage is TRBJ2-3; D is possibly TRBD2 (5 bases). The CDR3 totals 15 residues. V lost 1 base to trimming and J lost 2 bases, with 10 bases between them. Looked up from germline, CDR1 is KGHSH and CDR2 is LQKENI. CDR3 sequence (DNA): TGTGCCAGCTCACCACTAGCGCCAAACACAGATACGCAGTATTTT. It yields the protein CASSPLAPNTDTQYF.

This clonotype was counted at least ten times. DNA for the CDR3: TGCGCCAGCAGCTTGGTATCGGGATCTAATGAAAAACTGTTTTTT. Protein product: CASSLVSGSNEKLFF. This chain uses TRBV5-1 with TRBJ1-4, with D hard to call. The ends were cut back, 0 bases at V and 3 bases at J, with 9 bases in the middle. The CDR3 extends over 15 amino acids. Germline-derived CDR1 and CDR2 are SGHRS and YFSETQ.

This clonotype was found a few times. The chain has TRBV30 and TRBJ2-7; TRBD2 matches 8 bases. Trimming took 1 base from V and 5 from J; bases not matched to a gene: 4. This CDR3 comprises 13 residues. Germline CDR1 GTSNPN, CDR2 SVGIG (reference sequence). The CDR3 loop is CAWSDGRANEQYF. In DNA, the CDR3 is TGTGCCTGGAGTGACGGGAGGGCCAACGAGCAGTACTTC.

In this sample, this clonotype turned up many times. The rearrangement joins TRBV11-2 to TRBJ2-1; TRBD2 agrees at 7 bases. V dropped 0 bases and J dropped 10; count of bases not matched to a gene: 0. CDR1 is SGHAT and CDR2 is FQNNGV in the germline V gene. CDR3 length equals 12 residues. The CDR3 protein is CASSLEGGEQFF. The CDR3 DNA sequence: TGTGCCAGCAGCTTAGAGGGAGGGGAGCAGTTCTTC.

In its sample, this clonotype was seen many times. This sequence joins TRBV7-2 and TRBJ1-6; D remains ambiguous. V lost 5 bases and J lost 7, with 12 bases in between. The CDR3 sequence is 14 residues long. CDR1 is SGHTA, CDR2 FQGNSA, per germline. CDR3 nucleotide sequence: TGTGCCAGCAGCCGTAGATCGGACAATTCACCCCTCCACTTT. Amino acid sequence: CASSRRSDNSPLHF.

This chain connects TRBV6-2 or TRBV6-3 to TRBJ2-7; the D gene is possibly TRBD2 (5 bases). Germline values: CDR1 MNHEY, CDR2 SVGEGT. CDR3 length: 16 residues. Trimming shortened V by 0 bases and J by 5 bases, and 17 bases separated the two germline ends. For the CDR3, the DNA is TGTGCCAGCAGTTACTCGATACGCCGGGGTCTCAACGAGCAGTACTTC. Its translation: CASSYSIRRGLNEQYF.

The V call is TRBV7-2, the J call TRBJ2-1; the match to TRBD1 covers 9 bases. This CDR3 has 15 amino acids. J gave up 8 bases and V 4 bases, and 9 bases lay outside the gene matches. The germline gives CDR1 SGHTA, CDR2 FQGNSA. The CDR3 sequence: CASSSTGTGLDEQFF. CDR3 coding DNA: TGTGCCAGCAGCTCGACCGGGACAGGGCTGGATGAGCAGTTCTTC. The full variable domain, completed using reference TRBV7-2 and TRBJ2-1, is GAGVSQSPSNKVTEKGKDVELRCDPISGHTALYWYRQSLGQGLEFLIYFQGNSAPDKSGLPSDRFSAERTGGSVSTLTIQRTQQEDSAVYLCASSSTGTGLDEQFFGPGTRLTVL.